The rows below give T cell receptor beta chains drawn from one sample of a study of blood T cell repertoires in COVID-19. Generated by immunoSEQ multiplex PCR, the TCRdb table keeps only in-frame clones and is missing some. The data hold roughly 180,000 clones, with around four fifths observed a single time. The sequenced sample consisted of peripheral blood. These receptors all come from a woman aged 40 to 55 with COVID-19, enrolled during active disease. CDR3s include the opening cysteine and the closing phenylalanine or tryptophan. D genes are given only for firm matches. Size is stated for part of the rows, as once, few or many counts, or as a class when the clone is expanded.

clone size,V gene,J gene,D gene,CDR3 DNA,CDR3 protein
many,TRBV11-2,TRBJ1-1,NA,TGTGCCAGCAGCTCCCTGGACCCAGGGGCTGAAGCTTTCTTT,CASSSLDPGAEAFF
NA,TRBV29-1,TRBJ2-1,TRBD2,TGCAGCGTCGAAAGACTAGCCTATGAGCAGTTCTTC,CSVERLAYEQFF
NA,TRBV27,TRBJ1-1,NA,TGTGCCAGCAGTTTAGGAGGAACCACTGAAGCTTTCTTT,CASSLGGTTEAFF
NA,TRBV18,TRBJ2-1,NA,TGTGCCAGCTCACCGTGGACCCCTGCCGGGGATGAGCAGTTCTTC,CASSPWTPAGDEQFF
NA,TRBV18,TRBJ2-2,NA,TGTGCCAGCTCACGACCCGGGACGGGGAGGATCGACACCGGGGAGCTGTTTTTT,CASSRPGTGRIDTGELFF
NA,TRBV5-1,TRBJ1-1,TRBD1,TGCGCCAGCAGCGGGGGGACAGCTGAAGCTTTCTTT,CASSGGTAEAFF
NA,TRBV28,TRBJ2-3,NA,TGTGCCAGCAGTTTTTTTACTAAACCAGATACGCAGTATTTT,CASSFFTKPDTQYF
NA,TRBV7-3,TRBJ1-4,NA,TGTGCCAGCAGCTTGGGGAGGGGAAGAGGCACTAATGAAAAACTGTTTTTT,CASSLGRGRGTNEKLFF
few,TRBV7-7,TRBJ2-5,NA,TGTGCCAGCAGCGCCCAGGGGATCCAAGAGACCCAGTACTTC,CASSAQGIQETQYF
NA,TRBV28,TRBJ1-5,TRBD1,TGTGCCAGCGGGACAGGCGTGCGTCAGCCCCAGCATTTT,CASGTGVRQPQHF
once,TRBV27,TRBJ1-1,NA,TGTGCCAGCAGTTTGGGGGGGAACACTGAAGCTTTCTTT,CASSLGGNTEAFF
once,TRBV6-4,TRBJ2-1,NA,TGTGCCAGCAGTGAACAGGGCAATGAGCAGTTCTTC,CASSEQGNEQFF
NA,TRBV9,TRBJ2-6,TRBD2,TGTGCCAGCAGCGTCGGGAGGGCCAGCTCTGGGGCCAACGTCCTGACTTTC,CASSVGRASSGANVLTF
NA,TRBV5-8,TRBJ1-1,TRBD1,TGTGCCAGCAGCACTTACGTGGCAGGGGGTGTCTACACTGAAGCTTTCTTT,CASSTYVAGGVYTEAFF
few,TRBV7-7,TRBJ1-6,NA,TGTGCCAGCAGCTTATATGAGAGTTCACCCCTCCACTTT,CASSLYESSPLHF
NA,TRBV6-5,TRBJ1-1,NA,TGTGCCAGCAGTTCGAGAATTAACACTGAAGCTTTCTTT,CASSSRINTEAFF
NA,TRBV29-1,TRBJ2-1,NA,TGCAGCGCCGGGGCCGGGCGAAAGCGGGATGAGCAGTTCTTC,CSAGAGRKRDEQFF
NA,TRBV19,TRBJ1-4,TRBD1,TGTGCCAGTAGTGGCCGACAGGGAGGTAATGAAAAACTGTTTTTT,CASSGRQGGNEKLFF
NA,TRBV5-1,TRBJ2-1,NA,TGCGCCAGCAGCTCTAGCCCCACCCTTTACAATGAGCAGTTCTTC,CASSSSPTLYNEQFF
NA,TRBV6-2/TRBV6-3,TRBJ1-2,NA,TGTGCCAGCAGTTACTCCCCCCAAGTTAGCCTGGGTCTGAATGGCTACACCTTC,CASSYSPQVSLGLNGYTF
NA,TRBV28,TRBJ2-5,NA,TGTGCCAGCAGTTTTGGGGGGTTTCTCCAAGAGACCCAGTACTTC,CASSFGGFLQETQYF
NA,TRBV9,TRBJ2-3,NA,TGTGCCAGCAGCGTAGTCGGGAAGAGCACAGATACGCAGTATTTT,CASSVVGKSTDTQYF
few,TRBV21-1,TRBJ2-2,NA,TGTGCCAGCAAGGGGACAGGGGTTTCCACCGGGGAGCTGTTTTTT,CASKGTGVSTGELFF
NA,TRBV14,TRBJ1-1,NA,TGTGCCAGCAGCCAAGTGGCAGGGTACACTGAAGCTTTCTTT,CASSQVAGYTEAFF
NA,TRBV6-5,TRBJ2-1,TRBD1,TGTGCCAGCAGCCCCGACAGGGCAGGTGAGCAGTTCTTC,CASSPDRAGEQFF